This is a list of T cell receptor beta chains from one sample in a study of T cell changes during pregnancy in multiple sclerosis. Sequencing was performed with immunoSEQ multiplex PCR; in TCRdb, only in-frame clones are kept and a portion is missing. Of approximately 93,000 clones listed, roughly 90% were seen once; the top ten hold around 2%. Sample: peripheral blood, taken in the first trimester of pregnancy. The source is a female donor in good health, enrolled as a control in a pregnancy study. Each CDR3 is given without its conserved first and last residue. Fields, in order: J gene, V gene, CDR3 protein.

J: TRBJ1-1; V: TRBV7-9; CDR3: ASSLGTGQQNTEAF
J: TRBJ1-5; V: TRBV15; CDR3: ATSGLNNQPQH
J: TRBJ2-1; V: TRBV7-2; CDR3: ASSPPGTGTYNEQF
J: TRBJ2-3; V: TRBV7-2; CDR3: ASTRPRTGDTDTQY
J: TRBJ1-3; V: TRBV7-9; CDR3: ASSLRRAGNTIY
J: TRBJ2-6; V: TRBV19; CDR3: ASTTSGAGANVLT
J: TRBJ1-2; V: TRBV27; CDR3: ASSPNDRGLDYGYT
J: TRBJ2-3; V: TRBV5-1; CDR3: ASSSLRRGLDTQY
J: TRBJ1-6; V: TRBV7-2; CDR3: ASSSGGGYNSPLH
J: TRBJ2-7; V: TRBV5-6; CDR3: ASSRGVWAWGTYEQY
J: TRBJ2-7; V: TRBV20-1; CDR3: SAADYTEQY
J: TRBJ2-1; V: TRBV2; CDR3: ATRDLLSNEQF
J: TRBJ1-5; V: TRBV7-2; CDR3: ASSFVSGVNQPQH
J: TRBJ1-1; V: TRBV4-3; CDR3: ASSQYISPTEAF
J: TRBJ2-3; V: TRBV7-8; CDR3: ASSSGGGGGGDTQY
J: TRBJ1-5; V: TRBV7-9; CDR3: ASSRLGSHQPQH
J: TRBJ2-7; V: TRBV6-1; CDR3: ASGFGGLNEQY
J: TRBJ2-6; V: TRBV7-8; CDR3: ASSLRGMSIRAGANVLT
J: TRBJ2-1; V: TRBV6-1; CDR3: ASGTRGSYNEQF
J: TRBJ2-3; V: TRBV9; CDR3: ASGKRQSYTLDTQY
J: TRBJ2-3; V: TRBV5-1; CDR3: ASSLGVAGASSTDTQY
J: TRBJ2-1; V: TRBV7-2; CDR3: ASSALKGSFNEQF
J: TRBJ1-1; V: TRBV5-5; CDR3: ASSLRGTEAF
J: TRBJ1-2; V: TRBV5-1; CDR3: ASSASGQFNYGYT
J: TRBJ2-5; V: TRBV28; CDR3: ASKRGGAETQY
J: TRBJ1-5; V: TRBV4-1; CDR3: ASSQVHEANQPQH
J: TRBJ1-6; V: TRBV6-1; CDR3: ASGLGQGHNSPLH
J: TRBJ2-1; V: TRBV7-3; CDR3: ASSLTGLNEQF
J: TRBJ1-4; V: TRBV5-4; CDR3: ASSSRGRGSKVEKLF
J: TRBJ1-3; V: TRBV5-1; CDR3: ASSLGGSGNTIY
J: TRBJ2-7; V: TRBV20-1; CDR3: SALPSYEQY
J: TRBJ2-1; V: TRBV4-3; CDR3: ASSQSPGGDNEQF
J: TRBJ1-2; V: TRBV14; CDR3: ASSQDLGTENGYT
J: TRBJ2-3; V: TRBV7-3; CDR3: ASSLIGEGDTQY
J: TRBJ2-7; V: TRBV6-8; CDR3: AGRTGGYEQY
J: TRBJ1-5; V: TRBV19; CDR3: ASSRPRGEDQPQH
J: TRBJ2-1; V: TRBV5-1; CDR3: ASIVRGEQF
J: TRBJ1-2; V: TRBV30; CDR3: AWSRDSKGYT
J: TRBJ2-7; V: TRBV4-3; CDR3: ASSQGEFSYEQY
J: TRBJ2-1; V: TRBV9; CDR3: ASSPTTSGGTYNEQF
J: TRBJ1-6; V: TRBV5-6; CDR3: ASSSTGWSYNSPLH
J: TRBJ2-4; V: TRBV4-1; CDR3: ASSIPTSGGVKNIQY
J: TRBJ1-2; V: TRBV18; CDR3: ASSPGTGVGYT
J: TRBJ1-1; V: TRBV9; CDR3: ASSVLGQNTEAF
J: TRBJ2-1; V: TRBV19; CDR3: ASSDLGPGNNEQF
J: TRBJ2-7; V: TRBV6-6; CDR3: ASSYWGVGEQY
J: TRBJ2-7; V: TRBV7-2; CDR3: ASSLGPGVQY
J: TRBJ1-2; V: TRBV13; CDR3: ASSSWGGNGYT
J: TRBJ2-5; V: TRBV7-9; CDR3: ASGETGRQETQY
J: TRBJ2-1; V: TRBV28; CDR3: ATPGKVAPHNEQF